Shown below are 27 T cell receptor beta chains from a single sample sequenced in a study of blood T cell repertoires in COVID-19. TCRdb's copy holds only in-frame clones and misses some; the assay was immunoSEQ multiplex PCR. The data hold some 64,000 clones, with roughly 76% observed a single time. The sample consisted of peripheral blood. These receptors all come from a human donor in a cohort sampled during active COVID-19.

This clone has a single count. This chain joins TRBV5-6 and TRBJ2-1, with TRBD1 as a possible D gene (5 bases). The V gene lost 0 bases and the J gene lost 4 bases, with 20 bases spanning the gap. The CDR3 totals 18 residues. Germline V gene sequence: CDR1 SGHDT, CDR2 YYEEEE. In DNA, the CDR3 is TGTGCCAGCAGCTTGGGAGCAGGGCCAGGGATCATTTACAATGAGCAGTTCTTC. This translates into CASSLGAGPGIIYNEQFF.

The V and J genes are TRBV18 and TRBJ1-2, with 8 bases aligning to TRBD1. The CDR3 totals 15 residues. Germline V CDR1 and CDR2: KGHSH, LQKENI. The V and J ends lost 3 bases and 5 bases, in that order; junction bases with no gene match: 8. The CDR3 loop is CASSPPGQDKYGYTF. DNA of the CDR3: TGTGCCAGCTCACCCCCGGGACAGGATAAGTATGGCTACACCTTC.

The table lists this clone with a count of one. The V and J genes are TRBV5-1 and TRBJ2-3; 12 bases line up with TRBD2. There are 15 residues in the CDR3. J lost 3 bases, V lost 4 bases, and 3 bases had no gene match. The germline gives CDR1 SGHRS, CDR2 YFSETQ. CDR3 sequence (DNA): TGCGCCAGCAGCCCCGGACTAGCGGGGACAGATACGCAGTATTTT. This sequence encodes CASSPGLAGTDTQYF.

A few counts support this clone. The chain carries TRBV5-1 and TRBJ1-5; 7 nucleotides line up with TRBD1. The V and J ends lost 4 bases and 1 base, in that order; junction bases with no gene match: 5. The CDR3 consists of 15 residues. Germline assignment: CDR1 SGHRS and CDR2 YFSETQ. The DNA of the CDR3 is TGCGCCAGCAGCCCCTCAGGGGGAAGCAATCAGCCCCAGCATTTT. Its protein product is CASSPSGGSNQPQHF.

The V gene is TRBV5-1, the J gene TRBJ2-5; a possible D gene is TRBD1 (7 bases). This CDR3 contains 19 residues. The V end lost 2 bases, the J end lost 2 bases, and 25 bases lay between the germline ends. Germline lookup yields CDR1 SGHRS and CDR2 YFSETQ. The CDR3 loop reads CASSFPAGQINTLQETQYF. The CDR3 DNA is TGCGCCAGCAGCTTCCCTGCGGGACAGATAAATACCTTACAAGAGACCCAGTACTTC. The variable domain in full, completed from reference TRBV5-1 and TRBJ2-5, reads KAGVTQTPRYLIKTRGQQVTLSCSPISGHRSVSWYQQTPGQGLQFLFEYFSETQRNKGNFPGRFSGRQFSNSRSEMNVSTLELGDSALYLCASSFPAGQINTLQETQYFGPGTRLLVL.

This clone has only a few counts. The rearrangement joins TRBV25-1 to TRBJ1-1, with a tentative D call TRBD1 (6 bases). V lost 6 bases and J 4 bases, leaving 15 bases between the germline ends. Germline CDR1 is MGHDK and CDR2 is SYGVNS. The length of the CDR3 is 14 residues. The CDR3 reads CASRFTGTTTEAFF. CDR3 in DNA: TGTGCCAGCAGGTTTACAGGGACAACCACTGAAGCTTTCTTT.

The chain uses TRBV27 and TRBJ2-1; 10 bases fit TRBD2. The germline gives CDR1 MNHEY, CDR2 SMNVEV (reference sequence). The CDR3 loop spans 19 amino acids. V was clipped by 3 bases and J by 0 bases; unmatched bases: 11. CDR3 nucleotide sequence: TGTGCCAGCAGTTTCTCCGGGACTAGCGTTAGATTCTCCTACAATGAGCAGTTCTTC. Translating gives CASSFSGTSVRFSYNEQFF.

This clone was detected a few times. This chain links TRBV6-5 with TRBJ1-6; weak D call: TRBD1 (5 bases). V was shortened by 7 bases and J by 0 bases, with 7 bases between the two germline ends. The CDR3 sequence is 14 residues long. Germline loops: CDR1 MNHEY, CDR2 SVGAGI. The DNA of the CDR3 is TGTGCCAGCACTAGGGGCTCCTATAATTCACCCCTCCACTTT. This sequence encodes CASTRGSYNSPLHF.

The CDR3 DNA reads as TGTGCCAGCAGCCCCGTCAGGGGATGGAGGAACACTGAAGCTTTCTTT. It yields the protein CASSPVRGWRNTEAFF. The J gene is TRBJ1-1, the V gene TRBV11-2, with D tentatively TRBD1 (6 bases). The CDR3 loop spans 16 amino acids. CDR1 is SGHAT, CDR2 FQNNGV, per germline. The V and J ends lost 5 bases and 1 base respectively, with 17 bases between them.

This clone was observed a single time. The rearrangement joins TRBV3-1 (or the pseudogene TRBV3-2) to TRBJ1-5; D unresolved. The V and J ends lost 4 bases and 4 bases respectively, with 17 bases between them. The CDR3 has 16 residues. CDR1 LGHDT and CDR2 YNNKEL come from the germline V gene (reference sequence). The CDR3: CASSPRLVPRNQPQHF. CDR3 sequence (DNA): TGTGCCAGCAGCCCTAGACTTGTACCAAGGAATCAGCCCCAGCATTTT.

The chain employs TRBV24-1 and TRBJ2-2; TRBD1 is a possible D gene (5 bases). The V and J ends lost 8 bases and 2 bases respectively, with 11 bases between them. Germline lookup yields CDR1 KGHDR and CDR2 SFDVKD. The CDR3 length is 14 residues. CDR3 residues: CATTDGHNTGELFF. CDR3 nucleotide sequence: TGTGCCACCACTGACGGACATAACACCGGGGAGCTGTTTTTT.

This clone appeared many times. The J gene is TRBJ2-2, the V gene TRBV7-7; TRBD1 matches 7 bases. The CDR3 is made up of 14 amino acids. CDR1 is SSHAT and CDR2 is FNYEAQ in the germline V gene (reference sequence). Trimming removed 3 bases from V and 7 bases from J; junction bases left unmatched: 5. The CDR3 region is CASSFTQGVGELFF. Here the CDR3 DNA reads TGTGCCAGCAGCTTTACGCAGGGGGTCGGGGAGCTGTTTTTT. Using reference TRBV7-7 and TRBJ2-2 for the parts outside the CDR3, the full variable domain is GAGVSQSPRYKVTKRGQDVTLRCDPISSHATLYWYQQALGQGPEFLTYFNYEAQPDKSGLPSDRFSAERPEGSISTLTIQRTEQRDSAMYRCASSFTQGVGELFFGEGSRLTVL.

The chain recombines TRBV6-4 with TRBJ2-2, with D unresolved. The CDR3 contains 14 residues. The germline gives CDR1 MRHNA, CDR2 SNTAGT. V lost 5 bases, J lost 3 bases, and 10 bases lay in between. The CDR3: CASSQTHYTGELFF. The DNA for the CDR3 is TGTGCCAGCAGTCAGACTCACTACACCGGGGAGCTGTTTTTT.

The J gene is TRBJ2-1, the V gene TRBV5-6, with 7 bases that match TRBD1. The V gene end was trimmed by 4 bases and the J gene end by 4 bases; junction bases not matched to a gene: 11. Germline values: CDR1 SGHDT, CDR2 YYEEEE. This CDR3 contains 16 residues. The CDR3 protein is CASSASGTDDYNEQFF. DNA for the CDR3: TGTGCCAGCAGCGCCTCCGGGACAGATGATTACAATGAGCAGTTCTTC.

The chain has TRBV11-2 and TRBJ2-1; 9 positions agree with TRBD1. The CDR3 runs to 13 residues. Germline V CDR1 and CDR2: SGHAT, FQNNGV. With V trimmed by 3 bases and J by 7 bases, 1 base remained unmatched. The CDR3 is CASSLDRGNEQFF. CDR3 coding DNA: TGTGCCAGCAGCTTGGACAGGGGAAATGAGCAGTTCTTC.

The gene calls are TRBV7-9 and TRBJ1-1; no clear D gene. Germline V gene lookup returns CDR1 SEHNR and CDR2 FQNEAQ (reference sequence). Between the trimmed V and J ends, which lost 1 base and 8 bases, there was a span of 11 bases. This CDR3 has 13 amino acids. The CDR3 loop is CASSLEGGWEAFF. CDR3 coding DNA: TGTGCCAGCAGCTTAGAGGGAGGTTGGGAAGCTTTCTTT. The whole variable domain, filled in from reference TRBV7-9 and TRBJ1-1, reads DTGVSQNPRHKITKRGQNVTFRCDPISEHNRLYWYRQTLGQGPEFLTYFQNEAQLEKSRLLSDRFSAERPKGSFSTLEIQRTEQGDSAMYLCASSLEGGWEAFFGQGTRLTVV.

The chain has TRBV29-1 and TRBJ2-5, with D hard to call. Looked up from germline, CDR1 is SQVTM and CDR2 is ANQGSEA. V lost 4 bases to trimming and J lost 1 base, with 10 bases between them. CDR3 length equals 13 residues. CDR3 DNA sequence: TGCAGCGTTGTTACCCGGGTCCAAGAGACCCAGTACTTC. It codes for CSVVTRVQETQYF.

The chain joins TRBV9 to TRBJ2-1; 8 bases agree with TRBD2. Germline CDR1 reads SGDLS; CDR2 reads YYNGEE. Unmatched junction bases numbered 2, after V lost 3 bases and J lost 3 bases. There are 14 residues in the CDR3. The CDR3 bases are TGTGCCAGCAGCGGTAGCGGGGTCTACAATGAGCAGTTCTTC. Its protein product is CASSGSGVYNEQFF.

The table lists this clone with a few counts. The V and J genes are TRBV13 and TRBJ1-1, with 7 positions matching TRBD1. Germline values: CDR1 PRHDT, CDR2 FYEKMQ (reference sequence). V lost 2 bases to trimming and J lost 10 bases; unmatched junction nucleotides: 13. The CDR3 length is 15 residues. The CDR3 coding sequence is TGTGCCAGCAGCTTATCGGCGCGACAGGGAGGCAGAGCTTTCTTT. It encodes CASSLSARQGGRAFF.

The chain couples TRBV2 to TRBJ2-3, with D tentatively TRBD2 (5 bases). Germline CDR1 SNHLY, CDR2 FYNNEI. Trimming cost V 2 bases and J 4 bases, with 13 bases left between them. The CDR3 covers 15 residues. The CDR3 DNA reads TGTGCCAGCAGTGAAAGAACAGCGGTCGCAGATACGCAGTATTTT. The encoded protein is CASSERTAVADTQYF.

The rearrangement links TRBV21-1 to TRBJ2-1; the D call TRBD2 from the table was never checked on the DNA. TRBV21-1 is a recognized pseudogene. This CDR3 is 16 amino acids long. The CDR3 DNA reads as TGTGCCAGCAACCCGACTAGCAAGAGCTCCTACAATGAGCAGTTCTTC. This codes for CASNPTSKSSYNEQFF.

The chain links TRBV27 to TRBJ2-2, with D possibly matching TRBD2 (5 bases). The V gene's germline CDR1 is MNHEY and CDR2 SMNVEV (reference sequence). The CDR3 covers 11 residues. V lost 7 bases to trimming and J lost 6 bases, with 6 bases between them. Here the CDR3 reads CASKGAGELFF. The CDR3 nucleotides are TGTGCCAGCAAGGGAGCCGGGGAGCTGTTTTTT.

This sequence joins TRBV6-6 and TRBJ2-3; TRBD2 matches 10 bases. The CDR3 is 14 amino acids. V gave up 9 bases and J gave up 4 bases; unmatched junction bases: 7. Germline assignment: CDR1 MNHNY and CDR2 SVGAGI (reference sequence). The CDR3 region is CASASSGGADTQYF. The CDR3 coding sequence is TGTGCCAGTGCATCTAGCGGGGGAGCAGATACGCAGTATTTT.

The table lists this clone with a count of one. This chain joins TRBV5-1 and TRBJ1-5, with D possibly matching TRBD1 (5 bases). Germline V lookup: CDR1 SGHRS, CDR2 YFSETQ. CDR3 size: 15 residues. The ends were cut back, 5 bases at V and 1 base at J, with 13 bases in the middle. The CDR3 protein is CASRSDTNSNQPQHF. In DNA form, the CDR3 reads TGCGCCAGCAGGTCGGACACAAACAGCAATCAGCCCCAGCATTTT.

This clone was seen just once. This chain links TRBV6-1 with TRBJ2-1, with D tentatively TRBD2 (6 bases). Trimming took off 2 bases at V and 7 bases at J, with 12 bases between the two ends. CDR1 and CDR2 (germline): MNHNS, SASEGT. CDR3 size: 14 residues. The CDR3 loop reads CASSEQRAGNEQFF. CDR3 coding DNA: TGTGCCAGCAGTGAACAACGGGCGGGGAATGAGCAGTTCTTC.

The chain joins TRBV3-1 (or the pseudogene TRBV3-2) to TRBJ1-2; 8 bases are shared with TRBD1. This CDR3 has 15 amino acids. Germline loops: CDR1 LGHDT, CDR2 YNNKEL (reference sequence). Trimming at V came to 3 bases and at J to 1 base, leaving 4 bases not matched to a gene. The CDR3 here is CASSHWDRLNYGYTF. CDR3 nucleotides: TGTGCCAGCAGCCATTGGGACAGGCTTAACTATGGCTACACCTTC.

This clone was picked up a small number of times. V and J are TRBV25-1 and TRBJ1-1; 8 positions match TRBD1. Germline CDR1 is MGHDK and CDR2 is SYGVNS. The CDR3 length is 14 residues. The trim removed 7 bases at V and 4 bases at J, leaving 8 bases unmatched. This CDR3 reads CASTKQGVGTEAFF. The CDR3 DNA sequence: TGTGCCAGCACCAAACAGGGGGTTGGCACTGAAGCTTTCTTT.